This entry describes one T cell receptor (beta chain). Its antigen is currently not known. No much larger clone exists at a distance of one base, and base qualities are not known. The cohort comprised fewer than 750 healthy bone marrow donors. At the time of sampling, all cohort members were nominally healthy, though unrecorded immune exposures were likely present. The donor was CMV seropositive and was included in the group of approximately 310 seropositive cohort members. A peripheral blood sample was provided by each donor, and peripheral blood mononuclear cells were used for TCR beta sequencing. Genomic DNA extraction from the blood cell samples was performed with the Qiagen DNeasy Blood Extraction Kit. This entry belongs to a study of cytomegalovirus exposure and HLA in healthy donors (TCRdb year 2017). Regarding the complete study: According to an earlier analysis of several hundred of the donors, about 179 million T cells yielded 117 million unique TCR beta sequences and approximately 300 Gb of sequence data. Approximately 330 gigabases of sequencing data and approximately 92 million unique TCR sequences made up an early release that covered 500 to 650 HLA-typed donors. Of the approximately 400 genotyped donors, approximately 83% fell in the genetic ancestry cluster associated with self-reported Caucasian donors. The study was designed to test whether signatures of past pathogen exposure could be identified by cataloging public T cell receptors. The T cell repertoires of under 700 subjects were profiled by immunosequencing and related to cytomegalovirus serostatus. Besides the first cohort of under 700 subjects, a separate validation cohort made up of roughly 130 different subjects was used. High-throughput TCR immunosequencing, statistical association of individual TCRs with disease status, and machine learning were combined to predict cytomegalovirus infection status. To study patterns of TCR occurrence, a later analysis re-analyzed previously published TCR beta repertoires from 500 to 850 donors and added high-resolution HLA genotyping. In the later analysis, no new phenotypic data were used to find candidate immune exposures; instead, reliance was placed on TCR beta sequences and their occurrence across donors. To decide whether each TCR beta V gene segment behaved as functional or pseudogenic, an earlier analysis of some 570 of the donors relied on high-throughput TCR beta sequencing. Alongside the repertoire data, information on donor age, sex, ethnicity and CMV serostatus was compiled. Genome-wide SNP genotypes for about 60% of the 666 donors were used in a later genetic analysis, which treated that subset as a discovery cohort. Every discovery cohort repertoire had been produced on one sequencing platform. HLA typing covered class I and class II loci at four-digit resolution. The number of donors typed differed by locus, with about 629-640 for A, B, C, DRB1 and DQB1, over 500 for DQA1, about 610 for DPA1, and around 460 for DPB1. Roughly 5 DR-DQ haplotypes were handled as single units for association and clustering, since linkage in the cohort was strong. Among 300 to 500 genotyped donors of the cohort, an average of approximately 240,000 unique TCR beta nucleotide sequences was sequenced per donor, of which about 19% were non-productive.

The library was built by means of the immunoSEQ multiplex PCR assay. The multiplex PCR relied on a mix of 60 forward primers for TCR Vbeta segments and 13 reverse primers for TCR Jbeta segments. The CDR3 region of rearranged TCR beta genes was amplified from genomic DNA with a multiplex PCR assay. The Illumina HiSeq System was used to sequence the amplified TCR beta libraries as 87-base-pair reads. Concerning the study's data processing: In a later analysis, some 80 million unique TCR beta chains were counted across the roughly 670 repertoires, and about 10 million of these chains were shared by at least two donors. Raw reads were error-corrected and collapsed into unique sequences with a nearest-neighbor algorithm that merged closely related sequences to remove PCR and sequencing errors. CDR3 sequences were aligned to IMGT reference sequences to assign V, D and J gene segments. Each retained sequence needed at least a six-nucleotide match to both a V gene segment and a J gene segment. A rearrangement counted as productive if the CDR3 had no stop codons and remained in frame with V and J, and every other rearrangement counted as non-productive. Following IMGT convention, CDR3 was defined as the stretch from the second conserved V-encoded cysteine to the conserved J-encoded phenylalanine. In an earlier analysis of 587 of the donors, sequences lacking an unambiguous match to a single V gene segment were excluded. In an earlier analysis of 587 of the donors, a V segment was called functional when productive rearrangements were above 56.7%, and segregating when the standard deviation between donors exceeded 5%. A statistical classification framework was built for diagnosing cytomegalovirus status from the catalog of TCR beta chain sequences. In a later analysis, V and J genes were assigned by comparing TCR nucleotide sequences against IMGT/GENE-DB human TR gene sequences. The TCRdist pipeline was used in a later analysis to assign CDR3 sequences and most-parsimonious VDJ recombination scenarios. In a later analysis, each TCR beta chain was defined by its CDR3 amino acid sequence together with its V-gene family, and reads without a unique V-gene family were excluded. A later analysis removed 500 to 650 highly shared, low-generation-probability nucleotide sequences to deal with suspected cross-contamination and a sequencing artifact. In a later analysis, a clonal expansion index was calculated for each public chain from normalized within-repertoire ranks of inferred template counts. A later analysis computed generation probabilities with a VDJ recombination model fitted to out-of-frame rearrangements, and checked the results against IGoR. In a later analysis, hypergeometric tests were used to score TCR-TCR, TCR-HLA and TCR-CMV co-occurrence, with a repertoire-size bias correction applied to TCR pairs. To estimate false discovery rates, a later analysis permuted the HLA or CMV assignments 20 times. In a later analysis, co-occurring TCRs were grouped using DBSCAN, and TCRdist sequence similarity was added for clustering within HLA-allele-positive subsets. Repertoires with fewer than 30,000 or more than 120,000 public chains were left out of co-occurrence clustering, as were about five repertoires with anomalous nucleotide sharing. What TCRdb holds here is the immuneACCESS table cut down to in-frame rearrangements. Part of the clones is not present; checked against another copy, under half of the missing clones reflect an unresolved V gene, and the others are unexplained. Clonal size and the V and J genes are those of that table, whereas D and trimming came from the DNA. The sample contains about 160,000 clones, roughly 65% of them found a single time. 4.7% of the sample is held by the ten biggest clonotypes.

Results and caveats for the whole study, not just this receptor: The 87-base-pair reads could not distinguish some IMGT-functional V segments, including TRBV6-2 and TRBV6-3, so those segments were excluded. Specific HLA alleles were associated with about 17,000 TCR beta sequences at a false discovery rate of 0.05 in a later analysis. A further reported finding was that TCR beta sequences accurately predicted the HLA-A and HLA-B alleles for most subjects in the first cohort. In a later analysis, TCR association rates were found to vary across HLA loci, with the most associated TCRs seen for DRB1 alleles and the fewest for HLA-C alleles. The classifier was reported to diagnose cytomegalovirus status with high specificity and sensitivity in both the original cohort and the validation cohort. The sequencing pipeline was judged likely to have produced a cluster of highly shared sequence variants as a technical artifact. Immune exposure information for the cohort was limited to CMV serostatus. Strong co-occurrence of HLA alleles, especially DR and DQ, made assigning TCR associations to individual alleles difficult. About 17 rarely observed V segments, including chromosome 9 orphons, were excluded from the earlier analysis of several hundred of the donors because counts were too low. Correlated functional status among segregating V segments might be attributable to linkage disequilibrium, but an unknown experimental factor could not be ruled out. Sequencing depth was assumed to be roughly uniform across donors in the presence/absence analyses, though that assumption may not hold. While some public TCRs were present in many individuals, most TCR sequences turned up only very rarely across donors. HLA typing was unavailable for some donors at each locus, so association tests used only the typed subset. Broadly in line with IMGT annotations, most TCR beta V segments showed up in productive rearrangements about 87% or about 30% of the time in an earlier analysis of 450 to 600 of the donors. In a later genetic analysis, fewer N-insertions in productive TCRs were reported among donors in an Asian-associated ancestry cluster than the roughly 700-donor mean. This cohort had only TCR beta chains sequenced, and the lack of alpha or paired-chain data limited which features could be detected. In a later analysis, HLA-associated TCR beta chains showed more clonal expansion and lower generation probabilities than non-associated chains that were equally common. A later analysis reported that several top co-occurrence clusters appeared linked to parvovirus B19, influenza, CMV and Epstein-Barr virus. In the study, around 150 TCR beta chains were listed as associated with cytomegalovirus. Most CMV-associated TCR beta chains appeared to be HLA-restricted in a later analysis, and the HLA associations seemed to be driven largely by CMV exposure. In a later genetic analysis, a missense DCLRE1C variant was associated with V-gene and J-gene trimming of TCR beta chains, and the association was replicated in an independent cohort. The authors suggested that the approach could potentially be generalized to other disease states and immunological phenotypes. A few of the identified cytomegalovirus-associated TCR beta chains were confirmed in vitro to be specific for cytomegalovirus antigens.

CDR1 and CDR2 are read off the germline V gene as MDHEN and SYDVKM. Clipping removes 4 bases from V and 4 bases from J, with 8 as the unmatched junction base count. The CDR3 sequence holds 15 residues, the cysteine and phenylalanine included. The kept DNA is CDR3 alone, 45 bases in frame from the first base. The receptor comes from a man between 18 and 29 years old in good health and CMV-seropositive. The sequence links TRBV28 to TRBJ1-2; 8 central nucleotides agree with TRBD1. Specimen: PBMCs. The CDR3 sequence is CASSYRGFFLYGYTF. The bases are TGTGCCAGCAGTTACAGGGGGTTCTTCCTCTATGGCTACACCTTC.